This T cell receptor (beta chain) comes out of a study of Ad26.COV2.S vaccination and SARS-CoV-2 variants. Study results and caveats: It was reported that spike-specific CD8+ and CD4+ T cell responses were substantially broad after vaccination.

About this clone itself: Antigen: not known.

The germline V gene encodes CDR1 SGHTA and CDR2 FQGNSA. This CDR3 is 18 amino acids long. V shed 4 bases and J 9 bases; nucleotides not matched to a gene: 14. Sequencing was performed with immunoSEQ multiplex PCR; in TCRdb, only in-frame clones are kept and a portion is missing. This sample has almost 400,000 clones; about nine tenths occur once, and the top ten carry 1.5% to 2%. The treatment was: some 20 received Ad26.COV2.S at low or high dose, single or two shots; 5 received placebo; per-sample allocation not given. Repertoires come from day 63 after the first vaccine or placebo injection. The sequence came from a person aged 18 to 65 who received the Ad26.COV2.S COVID-19 vaccine or a placebo. The sequenced sample was peripheral blood, obtained in a trial of Ad26.COV2.S vaccine versus placebo. J is TRBJ2-1 and V is TRBV7-2; TRBD2 agrees at 14 bases. The chain's CDR3 is CASSYRKTGLAGVGEQFF. The CDR3 DNA reads as TGTGCCAGCAGCTATCGCAAGACGGGACTAGCGGGAGTAGGTGAGCAGTTCTTC.